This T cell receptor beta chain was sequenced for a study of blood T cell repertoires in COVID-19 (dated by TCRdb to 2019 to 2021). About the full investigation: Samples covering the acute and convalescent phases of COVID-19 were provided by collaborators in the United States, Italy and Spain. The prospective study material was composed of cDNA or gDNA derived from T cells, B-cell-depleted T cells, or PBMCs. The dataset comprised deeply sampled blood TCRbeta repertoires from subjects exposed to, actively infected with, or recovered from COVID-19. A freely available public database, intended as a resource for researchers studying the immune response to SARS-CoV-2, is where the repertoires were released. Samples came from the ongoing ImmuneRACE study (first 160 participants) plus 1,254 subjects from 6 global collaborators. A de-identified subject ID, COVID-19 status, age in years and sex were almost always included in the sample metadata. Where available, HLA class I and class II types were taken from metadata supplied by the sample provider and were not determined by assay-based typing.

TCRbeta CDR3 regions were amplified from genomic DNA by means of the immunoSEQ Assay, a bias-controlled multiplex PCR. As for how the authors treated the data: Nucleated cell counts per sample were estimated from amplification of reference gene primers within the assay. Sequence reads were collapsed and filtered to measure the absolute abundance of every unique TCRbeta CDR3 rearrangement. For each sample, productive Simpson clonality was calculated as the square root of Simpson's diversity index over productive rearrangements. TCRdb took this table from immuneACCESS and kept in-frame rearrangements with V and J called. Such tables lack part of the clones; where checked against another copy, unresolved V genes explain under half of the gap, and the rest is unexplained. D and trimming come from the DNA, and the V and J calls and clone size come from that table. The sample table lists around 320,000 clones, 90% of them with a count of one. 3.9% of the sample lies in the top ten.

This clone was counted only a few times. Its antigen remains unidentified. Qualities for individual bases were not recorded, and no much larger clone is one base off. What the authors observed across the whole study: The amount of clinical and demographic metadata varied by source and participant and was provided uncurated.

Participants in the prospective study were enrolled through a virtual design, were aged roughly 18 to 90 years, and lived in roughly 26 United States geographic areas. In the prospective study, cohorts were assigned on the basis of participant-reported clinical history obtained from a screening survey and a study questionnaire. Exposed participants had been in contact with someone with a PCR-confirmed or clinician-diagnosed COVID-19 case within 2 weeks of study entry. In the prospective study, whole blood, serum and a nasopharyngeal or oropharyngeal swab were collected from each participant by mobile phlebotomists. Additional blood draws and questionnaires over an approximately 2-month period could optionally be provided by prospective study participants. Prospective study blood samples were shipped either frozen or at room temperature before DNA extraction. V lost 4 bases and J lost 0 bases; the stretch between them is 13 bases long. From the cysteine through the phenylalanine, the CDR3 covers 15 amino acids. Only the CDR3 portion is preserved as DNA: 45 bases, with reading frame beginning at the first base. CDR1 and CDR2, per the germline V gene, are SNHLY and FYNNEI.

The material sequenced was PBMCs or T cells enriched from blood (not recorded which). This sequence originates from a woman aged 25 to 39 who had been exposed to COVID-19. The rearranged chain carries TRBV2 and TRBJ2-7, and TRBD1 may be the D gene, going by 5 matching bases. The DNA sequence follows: TGTGCCAGCAGTGCCCTGAGGCAGGGCTCCTACGAGCAGTACTTC. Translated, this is CASSALRQGSYEQYF.